Presented here are 12 T cell receptor beta chains from one specimen sequenced in a study of human T cells and chemical hapten exposure. Sample time point: patch test 1, 2 weeks after DPC sensitization. The treatment: therapeutic diphenylcyclopropenone sensitization with weekly scalp DPC. TCRdb independently ran MiXCR on the RACE reads; one entry per CDR3 protein. The repertoire holds under 120,000 distinct CDR3 sequences, 11% seen once, with around 3.6% in the top ten. Sequenced here: whole blood, sampled in connection with sensitization to the hapten diphenylcyclopropenone (DPC). All receptors derive from a woman aged 40-49 years with alopecia areata. Some clones in this sample may be carry-over from other donors' samples.

This clonotype was recorded a few times. The chain links TRBV10-2 to TRBJ2-1, with D perhaps being TRBD1 or TRBD2 (5 bases each). The CDR3 spans 15 residues. Germline V CDR1 and CDR2: WSHSY, SAAADI. Between the trimmed V and J ends, which lost 2 bases and 8 bases, there was a span of 16 bases. DNA of the CDR3: TGCGCCAGCAGTGAGGAGGGACGGACGCGAGATGAGCAGTTCTTC. Translating it yields CASSEEGRTRDEQFF.

Only a few counts were recorded for this clonotype. V and J are TRBV7-2 and TRBJ2-2; possibly TRBD1 for D (6 bases). Trimming left V 2 bases short and J 4 bases short, with 14 bases between. The CDR3 sequence is 16 residues long. Looked up from germline, CDR1 is SGHTA and CDR2 is FQGNSA. CDR3 region: CASSLLSGVGTGELFF. The CDR3 DNA sequence: TGTGCCAGCAGCTTACTGTCAGGGGTTGGCACCGGGGAGCTGTTTTTT.

This clonotype was recorded at least ten times. This chain uses TRBV28 with TRBJ1-6; 8 bases map to TRBD1. This CDR3 is 14 amino acids long. The germline V gene has CDR1 MDHEN and CDR2 SYDVKM. V dropped 4 bases and J dropped 13; count of bases not matched to a gene: 9. The CDR3 nucleotides read TGTGCCAGCAGTTCAGGGGGCGGAATTTTGCCCCTCCACTTT. This encodes CASSSGGGILPLHF.

This clonotype was seen ten or more times. The DNA for the CDR3 is TGTGCCAGCAGTCAGGGACAGGGTCACGACGAGCAGTACTTC. Encoded protein: CASSQGQGHDEQYF. V is TRBV6-6 and J is TRBJ2-7; 9 nucleotides match TRBD1. CDR1 is MNHNY and CDR2 is SVGAGI in the germline V gene (reference sequence). There are 14 residues in the CDR3. J lost 5 bases, V lost 5 bases, and 7 bases had no gene match.

This clonotype has just a few counts. This chain uses TRBV29-1 with TRBJ1-1; a possible D gene is TRBD1 (6 bases). With 6 bases removed from V and 3 bases from J, the gap between germline ends came to 11 bases. Germline V gene sequence: CDR1 SQVTM, CDR2 ANQGSEA. The CDR3 sequence is 12 residues long. CDR3 coding DNA: TGCAGCGTAAGACAGGATTACACTGAAGCTTTCTTT. Translation gives CSVRQDYTEAFF. Full variable domain (rest looked up from reference TRBV29-1 and TRBJ1-1): SAVISQKPSRDICQRGTSLTIQCQVDSQVTMMFWYRQQPGQSLTLIATANQGSEATYESGFVIDKFPISRPNLTFSTLTVSNMSPEDSSIYLCSVRQDYTEAFFGQGTRLTVV.

This clonotype was counted ten times or more. V and J are TRBV5-6 and TRBJ2-7; TRBD1 agrees at 9 bases. The CDR3 totals 16 residues. V gave up 0 bases and J gave up 0 bases; unmatched junction bases: 4. Germline CDR1 SGHDT, CDR2 YYEEEE. CDR3: CASSLGTGEHSYEQYF. Here the CDR3 DNA reads TGTGCCAGCAGCTTGGGGACAGGGGAACACTCCTACGAGCAGTACTTC.

This chain uses TRBV5-1 with TRBJ2-2; TRBD2 agrees at 14 bases. This CDR3 spans 18 amino acids. Trimming took 0 bases from V and 6 from J; bases not matched to a gene: 7. Germline CDR1 and CDR2: SGHRS and YFSETQ. The chain's CDR3 is CASSLGGTSGSWSGELFF. CDR3 bases: TGCGCCAGCAGCTTGGGGGGGACTAGCGGGAGCTGGTCCGGGGAGCTGTTTTTT.

This clonotype was picked up a small number of times. The CDR3 nucleotides read TGTGCCAGCAGTTTACTGTTAGGGGCCAGCAATCAGCCCCAGCATTTT. Its translation: CASSLLLGASNQPQHF. The chain combines TRBV12-3 or TRBV12-4 with TRBJ1-5; TRBD1 is a possible D gene (5 bases). This CDR3 has 16 residues. V dropped 2 bases and J dropped 1 base, with 12 bases sitting between them.

This clonotype was picked up many times. This chain links TRBV6-2 or TRBV6-3 with TRBJ1-2, with D unclear. Per the germline V gene, CDR1 is MNHEY and CDR2 is SVGEGT. This CDR3 has 16 residues. V dropped 5 bases and J dropped 4 bases, with 20 bases sitting between them. CDR3 coding DNA: TGTGCCAGCAGTAGGCCGGATACATCGTTTATCTATGGCTACACCTTC. This sequence encodes CASSRPDTSFIYGYTF.

Notes on this clonotype: With a much larger clone just one base away, this may be a read error. The V gene is TRBV5-5, the J gene TRBJ2-7; 8 bases map to TRBD2. CDR1 SGHKS and CDR2 YYEKEE come from the germline V gene (reference sequence). CDR3 length: 17 residues. Here the CDR3 DNA reads TGTGCCATCAGCCTCGGGGAGGTAGCGGGAAGATCCTACGAGCAGTACTTC. Translated: CAISLGEVAGRSYEQYF.

V and J are TRBV2 and TRBJ2-7; D is unclear. CDR1 SNHLY and CDR2 FYNNEI come from the germline V gene. The CDR3 totals 13 residues. Trimming pared 4 bases from V and 3 bases from J, leaving 10 bases between. The CDR3 here is CASSARMDYEQYF. The CDR3 DNA is TGTGCCAGCAGTGCCAGGATGGACTACGAGCAGTACTTC.

On this clonotype itself: It may be a read error: a sequence one base away is much more abundant. The V gene is TRBV20-1, the J gene TRBJ2-7; tentatively, D is TRBD1 or TRBD2 (5 bases each). The CDR3 consists of 14 residues. Germline CDR1 and CDR2: DFQATT and SNEGSKA (reference sequence). DNA of the CDR3: TGCAATGCGATTTCGGCAGGGACCGGCTACGAGCAGTACTTC. Translation gives CNAISAGTGYEQYF.